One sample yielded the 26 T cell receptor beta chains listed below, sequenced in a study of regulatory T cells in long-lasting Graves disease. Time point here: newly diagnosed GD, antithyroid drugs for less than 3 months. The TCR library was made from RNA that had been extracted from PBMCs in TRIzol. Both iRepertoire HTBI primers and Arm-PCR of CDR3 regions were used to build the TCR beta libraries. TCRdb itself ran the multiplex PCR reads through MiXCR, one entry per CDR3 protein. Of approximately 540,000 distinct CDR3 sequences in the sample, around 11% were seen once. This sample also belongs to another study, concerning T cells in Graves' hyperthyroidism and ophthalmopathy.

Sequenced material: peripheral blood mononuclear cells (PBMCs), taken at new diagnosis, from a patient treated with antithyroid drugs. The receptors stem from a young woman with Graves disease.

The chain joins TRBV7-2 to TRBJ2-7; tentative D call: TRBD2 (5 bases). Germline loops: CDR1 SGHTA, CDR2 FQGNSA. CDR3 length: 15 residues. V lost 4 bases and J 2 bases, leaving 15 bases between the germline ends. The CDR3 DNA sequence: TGTGCCAGCAGCTACGGACTCGGACGGACCTACGAGCAGTACTTC. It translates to CASSYGLGRTYEQYF.

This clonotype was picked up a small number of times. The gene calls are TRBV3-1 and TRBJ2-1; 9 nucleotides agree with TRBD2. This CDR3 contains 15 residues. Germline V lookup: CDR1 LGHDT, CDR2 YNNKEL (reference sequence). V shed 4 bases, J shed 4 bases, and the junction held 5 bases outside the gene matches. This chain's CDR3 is CASSLAGARYNEQFF. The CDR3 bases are TGTGCCAGCAGCCTAGCGGGAGCTCGGTACAATGAGCAGTTCTTC.

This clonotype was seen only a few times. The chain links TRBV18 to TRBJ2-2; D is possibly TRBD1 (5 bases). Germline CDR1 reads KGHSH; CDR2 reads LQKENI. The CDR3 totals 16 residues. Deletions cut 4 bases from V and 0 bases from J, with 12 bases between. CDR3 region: CASSRSRQSNTGELFF. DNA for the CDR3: TGTGCCAGCTCACGATCCCGACAGTCGAACACCGGGGAGCTGTTTTTT.

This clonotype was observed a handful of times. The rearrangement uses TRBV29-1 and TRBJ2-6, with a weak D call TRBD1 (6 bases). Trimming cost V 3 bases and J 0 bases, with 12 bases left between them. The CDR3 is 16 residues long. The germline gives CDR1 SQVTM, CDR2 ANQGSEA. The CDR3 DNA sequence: TGCAGCGTTGAGGACAGTAAACTCTCTGGGGCCAACGTCCTGACTTTC. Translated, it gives CSVEDSKLSGANVLTF.

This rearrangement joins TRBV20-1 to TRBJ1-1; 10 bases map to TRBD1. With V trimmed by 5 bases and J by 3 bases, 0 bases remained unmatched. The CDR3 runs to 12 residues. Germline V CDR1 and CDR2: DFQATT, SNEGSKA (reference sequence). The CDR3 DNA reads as TGCAGTGCTGGGACAGGGGACACTGAAGCTTTCTTT. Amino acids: CSAGTGDTEAFF.

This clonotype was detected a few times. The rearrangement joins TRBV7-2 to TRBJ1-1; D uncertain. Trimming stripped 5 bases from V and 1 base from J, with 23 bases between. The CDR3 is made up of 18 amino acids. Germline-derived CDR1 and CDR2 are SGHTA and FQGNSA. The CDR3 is CASSLEPFRSPENTEAFF. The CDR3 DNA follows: TGTGCCAGCAGCCTAGAGCCCTTCCGTAGTCCGGAGAACACTGAAGCTTTCTTT. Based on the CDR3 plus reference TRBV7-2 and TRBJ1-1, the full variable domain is GAGVSQSPSNKVTEKGKDVELRCDPISGHTALYWYRQSLGQGLEFLIYFQGNSAPDKSGLPSDRFSAERTGGSVSTLTIQRTQQEDSAVYLCASSLEPFRSPENTEAFFGQGTRLTVV.

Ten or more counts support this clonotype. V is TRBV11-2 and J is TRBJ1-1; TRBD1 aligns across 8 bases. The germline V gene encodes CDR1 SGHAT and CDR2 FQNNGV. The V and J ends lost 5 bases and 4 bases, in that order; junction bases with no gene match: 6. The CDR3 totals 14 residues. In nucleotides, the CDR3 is TGTGCCAGCAGCAAACTACAGGGGGTCACTGAAGCTTTCTTT. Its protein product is CASSKLQGVTEAFF.

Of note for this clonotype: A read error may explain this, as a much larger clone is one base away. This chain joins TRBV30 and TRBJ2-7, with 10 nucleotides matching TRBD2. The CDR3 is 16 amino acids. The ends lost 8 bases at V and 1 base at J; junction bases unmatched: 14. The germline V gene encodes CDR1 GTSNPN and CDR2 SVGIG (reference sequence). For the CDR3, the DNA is TGTGCCCGGAAGACTAGCGGGCAGCCCCGTTCCTACGAGCAGTACTTC. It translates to CARKTSGQPRSYEQYF.

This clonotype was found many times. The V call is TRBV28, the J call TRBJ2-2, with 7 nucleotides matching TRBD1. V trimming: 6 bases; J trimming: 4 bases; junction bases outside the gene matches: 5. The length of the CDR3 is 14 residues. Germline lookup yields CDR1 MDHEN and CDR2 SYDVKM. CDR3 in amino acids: CASSRQGATGELFF. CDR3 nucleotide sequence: TGTGCCAGCAGCAGACAGGGTGCCACCGGGGAGCTGTTTTTT.

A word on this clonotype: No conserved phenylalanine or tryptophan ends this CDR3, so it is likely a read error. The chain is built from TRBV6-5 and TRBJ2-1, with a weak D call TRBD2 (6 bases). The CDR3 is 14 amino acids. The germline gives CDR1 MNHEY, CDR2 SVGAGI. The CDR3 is CVSKPGGGSGEQFL. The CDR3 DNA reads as TGTGTCAGCAAGCCGGGTGGGGGGAGCGGAGAGCAGTTCCTC.

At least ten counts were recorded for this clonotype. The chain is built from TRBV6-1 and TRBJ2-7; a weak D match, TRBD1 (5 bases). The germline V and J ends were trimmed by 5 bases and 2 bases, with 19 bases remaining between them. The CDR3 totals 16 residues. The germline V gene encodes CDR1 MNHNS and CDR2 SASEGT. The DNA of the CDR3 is TGTGCCAGCAGTCTTAGGGGCGTCTTAGGGACCTACGAGCAGTACTTC. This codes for CASSLRGVLGTYEQYF.

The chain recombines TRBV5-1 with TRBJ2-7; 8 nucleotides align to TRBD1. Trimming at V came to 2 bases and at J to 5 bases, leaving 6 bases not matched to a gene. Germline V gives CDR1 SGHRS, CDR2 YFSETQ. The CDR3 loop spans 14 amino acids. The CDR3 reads CASSLRTGQDEQYF. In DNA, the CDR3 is TGCGCCAGCAGCTTACGGACAGGGCAGGACGAGCAGTACTTC.

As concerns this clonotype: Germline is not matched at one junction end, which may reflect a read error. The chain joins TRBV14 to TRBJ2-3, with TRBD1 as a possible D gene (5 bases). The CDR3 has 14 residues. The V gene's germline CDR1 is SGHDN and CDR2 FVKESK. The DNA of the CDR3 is TGTGCCAGCAGCCATAAGGGGTGGGCAGATACGCGGTATTTT. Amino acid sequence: CASSHKGWADTRYF.

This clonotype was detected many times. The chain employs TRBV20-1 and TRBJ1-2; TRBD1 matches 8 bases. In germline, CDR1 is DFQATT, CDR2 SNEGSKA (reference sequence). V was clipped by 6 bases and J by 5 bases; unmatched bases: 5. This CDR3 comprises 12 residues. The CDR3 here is CSANRGEYGYTF. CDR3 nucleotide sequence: TGCAGTGCAAACAGGGGGGAGTATGGCTACACCTTC.

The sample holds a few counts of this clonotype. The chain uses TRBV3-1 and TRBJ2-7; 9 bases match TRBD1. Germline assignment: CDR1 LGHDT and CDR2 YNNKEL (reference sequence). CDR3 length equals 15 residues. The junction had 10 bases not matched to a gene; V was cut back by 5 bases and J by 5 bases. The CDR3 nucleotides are TGTGCCAGCAGCTATCGGGACAGGGTCCACAACGAGCAGTACTTC. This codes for CASSYRDRVHNEQYF.

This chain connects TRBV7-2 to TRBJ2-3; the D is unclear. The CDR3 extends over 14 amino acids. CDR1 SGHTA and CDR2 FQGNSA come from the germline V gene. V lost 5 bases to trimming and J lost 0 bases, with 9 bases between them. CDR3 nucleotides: TGTGCCAGCAGCAAGGACCGTAGCACAGATACGCAGTATTTT. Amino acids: CASSKDRSTDTQYF.

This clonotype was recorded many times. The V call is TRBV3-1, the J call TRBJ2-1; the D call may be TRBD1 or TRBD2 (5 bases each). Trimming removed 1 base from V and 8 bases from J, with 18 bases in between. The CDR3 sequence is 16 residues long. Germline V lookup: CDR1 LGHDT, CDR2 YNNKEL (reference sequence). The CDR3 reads CASSQGLGVWGDEQFF. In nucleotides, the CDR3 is TGTGCCAGCAGCCAAGGCCTGGGGGTATGGGGAGATGAGCAGTTCTTC.

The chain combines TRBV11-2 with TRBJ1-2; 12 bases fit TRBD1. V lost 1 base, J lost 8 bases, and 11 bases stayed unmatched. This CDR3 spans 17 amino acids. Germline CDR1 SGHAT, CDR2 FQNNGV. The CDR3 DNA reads TGTGCCAGCAGCTTAGGTGGGACAGGGGGCGGAGGGTGGGGCTACACCTTC. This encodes CASSLGGTGGGGWGYTF. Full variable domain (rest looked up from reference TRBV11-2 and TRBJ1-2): EAGVAQSPRYKIIEKRQSVAFWCNPISGHATLYWYQQILGQGPKLLIQFQNNGVVDDSQLPKDRFSAERLKGVDSTLKIQPAKLEDSAVYLCASSLGGTGGGGWGYTFGSGTRLTVV.

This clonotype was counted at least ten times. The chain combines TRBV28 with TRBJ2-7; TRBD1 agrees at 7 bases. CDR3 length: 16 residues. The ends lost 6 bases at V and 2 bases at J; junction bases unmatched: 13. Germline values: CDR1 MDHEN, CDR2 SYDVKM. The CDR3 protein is CASSSSARQGAYEQYF. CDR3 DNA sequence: TGTGCCAGCAGCTCCTCTGCACGGCAGGGGGCCTACGAGCAGTACTTC. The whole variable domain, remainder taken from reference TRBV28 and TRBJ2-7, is DVKVTQSSRYLVKRTGEKVFLECVQDMDHENMFWYRQDPGLGLRLIYFSYDVKMKEKGDIPEGYSVSREKKERFSLILESASTNQTSMYLCASSSSARQGAYEQYFGPGTRLTVT.

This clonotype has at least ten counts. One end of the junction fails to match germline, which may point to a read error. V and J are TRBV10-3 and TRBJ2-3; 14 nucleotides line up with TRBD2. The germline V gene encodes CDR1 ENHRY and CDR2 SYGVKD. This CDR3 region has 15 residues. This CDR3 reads CAISDPGTSGSVRQF. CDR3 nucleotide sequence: TGTGCCATCAGTGACCCCGGGACTAGCGGGAGTGTTCGTCAATTT.

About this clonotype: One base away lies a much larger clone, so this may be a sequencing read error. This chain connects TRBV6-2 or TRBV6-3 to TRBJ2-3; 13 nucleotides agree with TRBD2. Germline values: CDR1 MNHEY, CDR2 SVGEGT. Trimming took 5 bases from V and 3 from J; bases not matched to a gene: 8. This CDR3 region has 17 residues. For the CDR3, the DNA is TGTGCCAGCAGTGATTGGAAACTAGCGGGAGGGACAGATACGCAGTATTTT. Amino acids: CASSDWKLAGGTDTQYF.

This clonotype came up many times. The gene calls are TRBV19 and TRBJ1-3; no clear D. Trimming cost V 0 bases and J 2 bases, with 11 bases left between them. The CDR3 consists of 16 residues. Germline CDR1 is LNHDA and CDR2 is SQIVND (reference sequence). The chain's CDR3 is CASSIDLLGPGNTIYF. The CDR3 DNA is TGTGCCAGTAGTATAGATCTATTGGGTCCTGGAAACACCATATATTTT.

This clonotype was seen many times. The CDR3 DNA reads TGTGCCAGCAGTGAGGTTGAGGGGGCGTACTATGGCTACACCTTC. This codes for CASSEVEGAYYGYTF. The chain recombines TRBV25-1 with TRBJ1-2; the match to TRBD1 covers 7 bases. This CDR3 has 15 residues. Trimming at V came to 3 bases and at J to 3 bases, leaving 7 bases not matched to a gene. Per the germline V gene, CDR1 is MGHDK and CDR2 is SYGVNS.

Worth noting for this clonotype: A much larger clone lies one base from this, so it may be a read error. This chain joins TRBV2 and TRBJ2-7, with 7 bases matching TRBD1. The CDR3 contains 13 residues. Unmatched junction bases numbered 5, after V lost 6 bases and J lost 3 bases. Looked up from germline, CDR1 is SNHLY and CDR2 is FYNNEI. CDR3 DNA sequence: TGTGCCAGCAGGAGGGACAGCAACTACGAGCAGTACTTC. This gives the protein CASRRDSNYEQYF. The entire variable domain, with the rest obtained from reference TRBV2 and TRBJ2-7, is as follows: EPEVTQTPSHQVTQMGQEVILRCVPISNHLYFYWYRQILGQKVEFLVSFYNNEISEKSEIFDDQFSVERPDGSNFTLKIRSTKLEDSAMYFCASRRDSNYEQYFGPGTRLTVT.

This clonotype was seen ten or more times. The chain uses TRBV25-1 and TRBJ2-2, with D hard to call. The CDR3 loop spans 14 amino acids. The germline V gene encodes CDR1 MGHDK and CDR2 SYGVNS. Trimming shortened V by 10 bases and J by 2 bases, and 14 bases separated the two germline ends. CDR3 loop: CAIRWINNTGELFF. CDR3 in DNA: TGTGCCATTAGGTGGATCAATAACACCGGGGAGCTGTTTTTT.

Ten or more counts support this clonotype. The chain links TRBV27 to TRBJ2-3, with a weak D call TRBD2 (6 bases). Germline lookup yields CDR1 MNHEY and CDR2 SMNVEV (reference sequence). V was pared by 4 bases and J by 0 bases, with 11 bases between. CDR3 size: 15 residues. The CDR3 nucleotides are TGTGCCAGCAGTTCGGGACTGCCCAGCACAGATACGCAGTATTTT. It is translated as CASSSGLPSTDTQYF.